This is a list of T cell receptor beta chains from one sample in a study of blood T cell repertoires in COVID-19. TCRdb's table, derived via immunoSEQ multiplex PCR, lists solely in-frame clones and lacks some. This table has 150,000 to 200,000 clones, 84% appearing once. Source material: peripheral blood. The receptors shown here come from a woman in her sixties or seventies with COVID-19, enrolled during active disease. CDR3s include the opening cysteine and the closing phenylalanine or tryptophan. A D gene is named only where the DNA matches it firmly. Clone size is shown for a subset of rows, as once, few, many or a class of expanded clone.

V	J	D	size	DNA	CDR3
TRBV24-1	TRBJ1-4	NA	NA	TGTGCCACCAGTGATCCCGGGAGCCGAAATGAAAAACTGTTTTTT	CATSDPGSRNEKLFF
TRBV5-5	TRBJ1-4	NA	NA	TGTGCCAGCATGTCGGAAACAGGTTTAAGAGAAAAACTGTTTTTT	CASMSETGLREKLFF
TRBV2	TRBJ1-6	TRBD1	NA	TGTGCCAGCAGATCCGGGACAGGGAGGAATTCACCCCTCCACTTT	CASRSGTGRNSPLHF
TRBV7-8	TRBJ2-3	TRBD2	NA	TGTGCCAGCAGCTTAGGACTAGCGGGGGCAGATACGCAGTATTTT	CASSLGLAGADTQYF
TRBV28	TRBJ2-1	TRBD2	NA	TGTGCCAGCAGCCCACTAGCGGGAGGTTACAATGAGCAGTTCTTC	CASSPLAGGYNEQFF
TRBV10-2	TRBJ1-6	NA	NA	TGCGCCAGCAGTGAGATGGGGGCGCTAGAGAATTCACCCCTCCACTTT	CASSEMGALENSPLHF
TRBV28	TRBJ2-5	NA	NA	TGTGCCAGCAGTGTTAACTTGGACAGCCCGGGCACGGGAGAGACCCAGTACTTC	CASSVNLDSPGTGETQYF
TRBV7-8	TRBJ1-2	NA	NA	TGTGCCAGCAGCTTAGTCGTCAGCCCTCTGCGGGGCTACACCTTC	CASSLVVSPLRGYTF
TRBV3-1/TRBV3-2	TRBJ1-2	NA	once	TGTGCCAGCAGCCGGGAAGAGGGTCTTGGCTACACCTTC	CASSREEGLGYTF
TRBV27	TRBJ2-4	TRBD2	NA	TGTGCCAGCAGTTCTAGGACTAGCGGGGGGCGATCAAACATTCAGTACTTC	CASSSRTSGGRSNIQYF
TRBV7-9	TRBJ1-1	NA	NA	TGTGCCAGCAGCTTCTCGGGGATGAACACTGAAGCTTTCTTT	CASSFSGMNTEAFF
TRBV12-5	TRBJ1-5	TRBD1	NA	TGTGCTAGTGGCCAAACAGGGGGGAGCAATCAGCCCCAGCATTTT	CASGQTGGSNQPQHF
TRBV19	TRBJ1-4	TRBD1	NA	TGTGCCAGTAGTACCCCCACAGGGGGCGAAGGAGAAAAACTGTTTTTT	CASSTPTGGEGEKLFF
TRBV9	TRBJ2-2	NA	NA	TGTGCCAGCAGCACCCAGGGGACCGGGGAGCTGTTTTTT	CASSTQGTGELFF
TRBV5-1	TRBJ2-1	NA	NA	TGCGCCAGCTCTACCGGCTCCTACAATGAGCAGTTCTTC	CASSTGSYNEQFF
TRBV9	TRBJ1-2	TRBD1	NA	TGTGCCAGCAGCGTAGCGCAGGGGGCCTATGGCTACACCTTC	CASSVAQGAYGYTF
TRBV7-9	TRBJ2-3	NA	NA	TGTGCCAGCAGCTTATTGGCAGGGGAAGATACGCAGTATTTT	CASSLLAGEDTQYF
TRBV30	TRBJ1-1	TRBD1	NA	TGTGCCTGGAGTCCCGGGACAGTGAACACTGAAGCTTTCTTT	CAWSPGTVNTEAFF
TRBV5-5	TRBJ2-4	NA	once	TGTGCCAGCAGCTTGGCAGGGGCTGACATTCAGTACTTC	CASSLAGADIQYF
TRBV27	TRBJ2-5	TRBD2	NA	TGTGCCAGCAGTGCGATCCCGACTAGCGGGGGGGGTAAGACCCAGTACTTC	CASSAIPTSGGGKTQYF
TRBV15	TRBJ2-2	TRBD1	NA	TGTGCCACCAGCAGAGATTGGGACAGGGCGAACACCGGGGAGCTGTTTTTT	CATSRDWDRANTGELFF
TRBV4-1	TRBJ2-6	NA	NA	TGCGCCAGCAACGGAGGGGGGGCGACTGGGGCCAACGTCCTGACTTTC	CASNGGGATGANVLTF
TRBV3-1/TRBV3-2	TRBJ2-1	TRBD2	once	TGTGCCAGCAGCCCTCCTAGAGCGGGAAATAATGAGCAGTTCTTC	CASSPPRAGNNEQFF
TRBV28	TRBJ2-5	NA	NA	TGTGCCAGCAGTTTGATTAGCCCAGAGACCCAGTACTTC	CASSLISPETQYF
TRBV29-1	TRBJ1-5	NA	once	TGCAGCGTGGGGGGAACCCACAATCAGCCCCAGCATTTT	CSVGGTHNQPQHF
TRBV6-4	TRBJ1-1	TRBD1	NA	TGTGCCAGCAGCCCTGACAGGGGGCGTCCCACTGAAGCTTTCTTT	CASSPDRGRPTEAFF
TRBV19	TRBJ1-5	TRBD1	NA	TGTGCCAGTAGTATCCCCACAGGGGGCAATCAGCCCCAGCATTTT	CASSIPTGGNQPQHF
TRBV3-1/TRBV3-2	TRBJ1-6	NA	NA	TGTGCCAGCAGCCAAGATGTGGGCAGCCCCTATAATTCACCCCTCCACTTT	CASSQDVGSPYNSPLHF
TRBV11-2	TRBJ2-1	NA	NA	TGTGCCAGCAGCTTAGCGGCGGGGAGAGTCTACAATGAGCAGTTCTTC	CASSLAAGRVYNEQFF
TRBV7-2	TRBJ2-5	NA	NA	TGTGCCAGCAGATACCCGTTAGCCCCAGAGACCCAGTACTTC	CASRYPLAPETQYF
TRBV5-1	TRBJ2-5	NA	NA	TGCGCCAGCAGCTTCGGAGGGAGTTGGCAAGAGACCCAGTACTTC	CASSFGGSWQETQYF
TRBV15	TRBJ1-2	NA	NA	TGTGCCACCAGCCCCCGGGGGGATGGCTACACCTTC	CATSPRGDGYTF
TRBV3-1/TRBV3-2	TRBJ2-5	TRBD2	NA	TGTGCCAGCAGCGAAACCAAGCCGGGACTAGCGGGAACCCAGTACTTC	CASSETKPGLAGTQYF
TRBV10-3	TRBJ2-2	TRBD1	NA	TGTGCCATCAGCCGGGACAGCACCGGGGAGCTGTTTTTT	CAISRDSTGELFF
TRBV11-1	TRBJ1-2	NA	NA	TGTGCCAGCAGCTCGGGCGGGAACTATGGCTACACCTTC	CASSSGGNYGYTF
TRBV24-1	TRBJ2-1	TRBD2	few	TGTGCCACCAGTGATTTGAATGAGGGGACTAGCGGAACCTACAATGAGCAGTTCTTC	CATSDLNEGTSGTYNEQFF
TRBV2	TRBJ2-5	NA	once	TGTGCCAGCAGTTCCGGGACACGGGGAGGGGAGACCCAGTACTTC	CASSSGTRGGETQYF